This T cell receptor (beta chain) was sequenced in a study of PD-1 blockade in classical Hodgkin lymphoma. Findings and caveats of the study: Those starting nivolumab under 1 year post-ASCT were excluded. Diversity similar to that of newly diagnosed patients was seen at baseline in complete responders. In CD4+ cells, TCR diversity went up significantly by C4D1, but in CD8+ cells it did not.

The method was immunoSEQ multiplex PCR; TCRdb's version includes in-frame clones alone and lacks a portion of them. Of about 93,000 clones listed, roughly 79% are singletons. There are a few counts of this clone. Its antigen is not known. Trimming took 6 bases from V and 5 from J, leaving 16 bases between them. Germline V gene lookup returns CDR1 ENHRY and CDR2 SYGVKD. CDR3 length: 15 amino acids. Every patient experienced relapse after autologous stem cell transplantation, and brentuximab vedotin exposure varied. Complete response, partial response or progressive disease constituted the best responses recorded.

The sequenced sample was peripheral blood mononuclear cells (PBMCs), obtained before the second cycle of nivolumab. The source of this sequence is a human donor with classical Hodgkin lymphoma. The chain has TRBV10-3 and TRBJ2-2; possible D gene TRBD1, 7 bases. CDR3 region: CAIRGGQLGTGELFF. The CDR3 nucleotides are TGTGCCATCAGGGGGGGACAGTTGGGAACCGGGGAGCTGTTTTTT.